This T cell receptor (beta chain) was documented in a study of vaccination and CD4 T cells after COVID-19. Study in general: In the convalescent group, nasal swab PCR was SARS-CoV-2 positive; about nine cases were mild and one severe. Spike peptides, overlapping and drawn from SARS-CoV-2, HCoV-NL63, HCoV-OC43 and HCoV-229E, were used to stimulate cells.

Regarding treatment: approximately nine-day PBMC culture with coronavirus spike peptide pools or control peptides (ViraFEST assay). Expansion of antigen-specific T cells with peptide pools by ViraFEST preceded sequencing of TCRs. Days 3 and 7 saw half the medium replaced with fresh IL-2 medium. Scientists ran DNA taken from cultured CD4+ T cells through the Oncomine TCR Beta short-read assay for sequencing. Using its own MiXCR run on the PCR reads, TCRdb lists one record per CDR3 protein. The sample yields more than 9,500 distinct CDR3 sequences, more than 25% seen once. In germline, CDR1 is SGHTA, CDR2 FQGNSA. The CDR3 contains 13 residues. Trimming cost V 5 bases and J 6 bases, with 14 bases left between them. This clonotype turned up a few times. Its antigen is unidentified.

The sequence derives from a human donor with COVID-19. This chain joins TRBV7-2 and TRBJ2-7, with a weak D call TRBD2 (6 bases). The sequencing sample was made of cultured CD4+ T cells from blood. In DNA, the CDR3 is TGTGCCAGCAGCACGGTGGGGGGTGGCGAGCAGTACTTC. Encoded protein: CASSTVGGGEQYF.